This record concerns one T cell receptor beta chain sequence. Its target is not known. Template material for TCR beta VDJ and CDR3 profiling consisted of genomic DNA. MiXCR was run by TCRdb on the reads, yielding one entry per CDR3 protein. The sample comprises approximately 130,000 distinct CDR3 sequences, around two fifths of which are singletons, and more than 7% rests with the top ten. These data belong to a study of CD8+CD57+ T cells in acquired aplastic anemia. Study-wide background: Recorded DNA amounts for sorted CD4+ and CD8+ cells had an average of 3.2 ug. Study findings and constraints: Comparison of patients with controls identified around 30 shared CD8+ CDR3 sequences.

J gave up 5 bases and V 5 bases, and 8 bases lay outside the gene matches. Germline CDR1 and CDR2: SGHAT and FQNNGV. The CDR3 is 16 residues long. The material sequenced was sorted CD4+, CD8+, or CD8+CD57+ T cells (not recorded which) from PBMCs. The receptor was isolated from a human donor in good health, serving as a control. The J gene is TRBJ2-2, the V gene TRBV11-2; 10 bases are shared with TRBD1. CDR3 bases: TGTGCCAGCAGCAAACCGGGACAGGGGTTAACCGGGGAGCTGTTTTTT. It specifies CASSKPGQGLTGELFF.